This TCR beta chain derives from a study of blood T cell repertoires in COVID-19. In the study overall: Nucleic acid was either cDNA or gDNA, and it came from T cells, B-cell-depleted T cells, or PBMCs.

Only one count was recorded for this clone. Per the authors' pipeline: Reference gene primer amplification in the assay estimated nucleated cell counts. The repertoire was sequenced with immunoSEQ multiplex PCR; TCRdb's copy has only in-frame clones and lacks some. V and J calls and clone size are given by that table; D and trimming were obtained from the DNA. The data contain some 58,000 clones, about 92% of them singletons. The sample consisted of peripheral blood. The origin of this receptor is a man between 50 and 59 years old with active COVID-19.

CDR3 sequence: CASSPQGTDTGELFF. The CDR3 DNA is TGTGCCAGTAGTCCCCAGGGGACGGACACCGGGGAGCTGTTTTTT. The rearrangement links TRBV19 to TRBJ2-2; TRBD1 is a possible D gene (6 bases). V was trimmed by 5 bases and J by 3 bases, leaving 13 bases between them. This CDR3 is 15 amino acids long. Germline CDR1 is LNHDA and CDR2 is SQIVND (reference sequence).